This is a list of T cell receptor beta chains from one sample in a study of blood T cell repertoires in COVID-19. Generated by immunoSEQ multiplex PCR, the TCRdb table keeps only in-frame clones and is missing some. Of 150,000 to 200,000 clones listed, about 86% were seen once; the top ten hold 2.9%. The sample was peripheral blood. The receptors stem from a woman aged 25 to 39 with active or convalescent COVID-19. The CDR3 runs from the conserved cysteine through the conserved F or W. The D gene is left open where the match is weak. Not all rows give a size; the values are once, few, many and, for expanded clones, a class.

size	V	D	J	CDR3	DNA
-	TRBV19	-	TRBJ1-4	CASSIRGQPEGWKLFF	TGTGCCAGTAGTATCCGCGGACAGCCCGAGGGGTGGAAACTGTTTTTT
once	TRBV6-5	-	TRBJ1-1	CASSYSGGRMNTEAFF	TGTGCCAGCAGTTACTCGGGAGGACGCATGAACACTGAAGCTTTCTTT
-	TRBV3-1/TRBV3-2	-	TRBJ1-4	CASSQVTGQSTNEKLFF	TGTGCCAGCAGCCAAGTAACAGGACAGTCAACTAATGAAAAACTGTTTTTT
-	TRBV7-8	TRBD1	TRBJ1-1	CASSFTGAGTEAFF	TGTGCCAGCAGCTTCACAGGGGCGGGCACTGAAGCTTTCTTT
few	TRBV6-5	-	TRBJ2-7	CASSLVSGESYEQYF	TGTGCCAGCAGTTTGGTATCGGGGGAGTCCTACGAGCAGTACTTC
-	TRBV18	-	TRBJ1-1	CASSRQGFRGTEAFF	TGTGCCAGCTCAAGGCAGGGGTTTAGGGGCACTGAAGCTTTCTTT
-	TRBV7-9	TRBD2	TRBJ2-7	CASTRGGFLYF	TGTGCCAGCACTCGCGGGGGGTTCCTGTACTTC
-	TRBV19	TRBD1	TRBJ1-5	CASSSPRDSWDQPQHF	TGTGCCAGTAGTTCCCCCCGGGACAGTTGGGATCAGCCCCAGCATTTT
-	TRBV16	TRBD2	TRBJ2-1	CASSQPVGLAGGHRSSYNEQFF	TGTGCCAGCAGCCAGCCTGTGGGACTAGCGGGAGGTCACCGGAGCTCCTACAATGAGCAGTTCTTC
once	TRBV6-5	-	TRBJ2-7	CASSTRPTVYEQYF	TGTGCCAGCTCGACTCGTCCGACAGTCTACGAGCAGTACTTC
-	TRBV19	TRBD2	TRBJ2-7	CASSIGWGSGLVGSYEQYF	TGTGCCAGTAGTATCGGTTGGGGGTCCGGACTAGTCGGCTCCTACGAGCAGTACTTC
-	TRBV27	TRBD1	TRBJ2-1	CASSLSGGAYNEQFF	TGTGCCAGCAGTTTATCAGGGGGCGCCTACAATGAGCAGTTCTTC
-	TRBV5-4	TRBD1	TRBJ1-5	CASRVPGTGVFPSNQPQHF	TGTGCCAGCAGAGTTCCCGGGACAGGGGTCTTTCCAAGCAATCAGCCCCAGCATTTT
-	TRBV6-5	-	TRBJ1-1	CASSYRGGKNTEAFF	TGTGCCAGCAGTTACAGGGGGGGCAAGAACACTGAAGCTTTCTTT
-	TRBV2	-	TRBJ2-7	CANSRGLTYEQYF	TGTGCCAACTCAAGGGGCCTCACCTACGAGCAGTACTTC
-	TRBV28	-	TRBJ2-1	CASRGPSPGQFF	TGTGCCAGCAGGGGTCCATCCCCGGGGCAGTTCTTC
-	TRBV28	-	TRBJ1-2	CASRYTNQGYGYTF	TGTGCCAGCAGATATACAAACCAGGGCTATGGCTACACCTTC
-	TRBV12-5	-	TRBJ2-3	CASGLVTGAADTQYF	TGTGCTAGTGGTTTGGTAACAGGAGCCGCAGATACGCAGTATTTT
-	TRBV30	TRBD1	TRBJ2-2	CAWNRGIMAGELFF	TGTGCCTGGAACAGGGGAATAATGGCCGGGGAGCTGTTTTTT
-	TRBV12-5	TRBD1	TRBJ1-5	CASGLAQTGSDQPQHF	TGTGCTAGTGGTTTGGCCCAGACAGGGAGCGATCAGCCCCAGCATTTT
-	TRBV3-1/TRBV3-2	-	TRBJ2-7	CASSQVREEQYF	TGTGCCAGCAGCCAAGTTCGGGAGGAGCAGTACTTC
-	TRBV5-5	-	TRBJ1-6	CASRTAINSPLHF	TGTGCCAGCAGAACAGCTATTAATTCACCCCTCCACTTT
-	TRBV4-1	TRBD2	TRBJ2-7	CASSQGAGTSGRRGYEQYF	TGCGCCAGCAGCCAAGGGGCAGGGACTAGCGGGAGAAGGGGCTACGAGCAGTACTTC
-	TRBV18	-	TRBJ2-2	CASSPFPRRLGYTGELFF	TGTGCCAGCTCACCTTTTCCCAGGAGGTTAGGCTACACCGGGGAGCTGTTTTTT
few	TRBV11-2	-	TRBJ1-4	CASSLDGGSGNEKLFF	TGTGCCAGCAGCTTAGATGGGGGGTCGGGGAATGAAAAACTGTTTTTT
once	TRBV28	TRBD2	TRBJ2-1	CASSRLVSSGRDNNNEQFF	TGTGCCAGCAGTCGACTAGTTTCTTCCGGGAGGGACAATAACAATGAGCAGTTCTTC
once	TRBV27	-	TRBJ2-7	CASSSGVDYEQYF	TGTGCCAGCAGTTCCGGGGTAGACTACGAGCAGTACTTC
-	TRBV30	-	TRBJ2-5	CAWSTGFIETQYF	TGTGCCTGGAGTACGGGATTTATCGAGACCCAGTACTTC